This is a list of T cell receptor beta chains from one sample in a study of T cell responses to AZD1222 COVID-19 vaccine. TCRdb's table, derived via immunoSEQ multiplex PCR, lists solely in-frame clones and lacks some. The sample lists roughly 150,000 clones, approximately 90% seen once, with roughly 1.2% in the top ten. Sample: peripheral blood, taken 28 days after the second AZD1222 dose. Receptors originate from an adult who received the AZD1222 COVID-19 vaccine. CDR3s include the opening cysteine and the closing phenylalanine or tryptophan. D genes are given only for firm matches. Clone size, where shown, is once, few, many, or a class for clones that have expanded.

D gene	V gene	clone size	J gene	CDR3 DNA	CDR3 protein
.	TRBV6-5	.	TRBJ1-2	TGTGCCAGCAGTTACGGGAAGATGGGCGGCTACACCTTC	CASSYGKMGGYTF
.	TRBV12-5	few	TRBJ2-2	TGTGCTAGTGGACCACGAGGCGGGGACACCGGGGAGCTGTTTTTT	CASGPRGGDTGELFF
TRBD2	TRBV7-2	once	TRBJ2-2	TGTGCCAGCAGCAAAGGACTAGCGGAAGCGAACACCGGGGAGCTGTTTTTT	CASSKGLAEANTGELFF
.	TRBV7-9	.	TRBJ1-4	TGTGCCAGCAGCTTACCACAGGTTGGCGAAAAACTGTTTTTT	CASSLPQVGEKLFF
.	TRBV9	.	TRBJ2-7	TGTGCCAGCAGCGTAGCGGCGGGCTCCCCTTACGAGCAGTACTTC	CASSVAAGSPYEQYF
TRBD2	TRBV10-3	.	TRBJ2-2	TGTGCCATCAGTGCTAGCGGGAGGGCCATCACCGGGGAGCTGTTTTTT	CAISASGRAITGELFF
.	TRBV19	once	TRBJ2-3	TGTGCCAGTAGCTCCGGTGGTGGATCAAGCACAGATACGCAGTATTTT	CASSSGGGSSTDTQYF
.	TRBV27	.	TRBJ1-1	TGTGCCAGCAGTCCAGAGTTGCGGTCGGGCGAAGCTTTCTTT	CASSPELRSGEAFF
.	TRBV27	.	TRBJ1-2	TGTGCCAGCCACCTTAGGCAGGACTATGGCTACACCTTC	CASHLRQDYGYTF
TRBD1	TRBV5-1	.	TRBJ2-1	TGCGCCAGCAGCTTGGCGGGACAGGATGCCCGGAGGAATGAGCAGTTCTTC	CASSLAGQDARRNEQFF
TRBD1	TRBV7-2	.	TRBJ2-1	TGTGCCAGCAGCTTGGGACAGGGACCCAACAATGAGCAGTTCTTC	CASSLGQGPNNEQFF
TRBD1	TRBV19	.	TRBJ1-2	TGTGCCAGTAGTATCGACCAGGGGGTCTCTGGCTACACCTTC	CASSIDQGVSGYTF
.	TRBV7-9	.	TRBJ1-3	TGTGCCAGCAGCTTTTCCGGAGGTGGAAACACCATATATTTT	CASSFSGGGNTIYF
.	TRBV29-1	.	TRBJ1-1	TGCAGCGTTGGCAGGGTGAACACTGAAGCTTTCTTT	CSVGRVNTEAFF
.	TRBV5-6	.	TRBJ2-7	TGTGCCAGCAGCTTGTTGGGCAGGCCTAACATGGAGCAGTACTTC	CASSLLGRPNMEQYF
TRBD2	TRBV19	few	TRBJ2-1	TGTGCCAGTATTGAGACTAGCGGGAGGGCCTTGGGTTCCTACAATGAGCAGTTCTTC	CASIETSGRALGSYNEQFF
TRBD2	TRBV27	once	TRBJ2-1	TGTGCCAGCAGTACCGGGACTAGCGGGAGGGTGTCGCAGTTCTTC	CASSTGTSGRVSQFF
.	TRBV24-1	.	TRBJ1-5	TGTGCCACCAGTGGGCTGAGCGTCCCTTATAGCAATCAGCCCCAGCATTTT	CATSGLSVPYSNQPQHF
TRBD1	TRBV27	.	TRBJ1-2	TGTGCCAGCAGTTTGAGTAGGGGGCGGGGCTACACCTTC	CASSLSRGRGYTF
TRBD2	TRBV9	.	TRBJ2-1	TGTGCCAGCAGCGAATCTTCTAGCGGGAGCTCCTACAATGAGCAGTTCTTC	CASSESSSGSSYNEQFF
.	TRBV7-3	.	TRBJ1-3	TGTGCCAGCAGCTTAACAGGACCGACTGGGCCCGGAAACACCATATATTTT	CASSLTGPTGPGNTIYF
.	TRBV7-8	.	TRBJ1-1	TGTGCCAGCAGCTTAGCGGCGACTGAAGCTTTCTTT	CASSLAATEAFF
.	TRBV6-5	.	TRBJ1-1	TGTGCCAGCAGTTGGGCGGGTGGTGACACTGAAGCTTTCTTT	CASSWAGGDTEAFF
.	TRBV18	.	TRBJ1-6	TGTGCCAGCTCACCGACGGCTCTCGGCAATTCACCCCTCCACTTT	CASSPTALGNSPLHF
TRBD1	TRBV19	.	TRBJ1-2	TGTGCCAGTAGTATACGGACACAGGGGACGAGTGGCTACACCTTC	CASSIRTQGTSGYTF
TRBD2	TRBV7-3	.	TRBJ2-1	TGTGCCAGCAGCTTAACACCTAGCGGGGCTTACAATGAGCAGTTCTTC	CASSLTPSGAYNEQFF
.	TRBV3-1/TRBV3-2	.	TRBJ2-3	TGTGCCAGCAGCCTCTACACAGATACGCAGTATTTT	CASSLYTDTQYF
.	TRBV14	few	TRBJ1-1	TGTGCCAGCAGCCATCGTCAGGGCAGGCTTGAAGCTTTCTTT	CASSHRQGRLEAFF
TRBD1	TRBV7-9	few	TRBJ1-4	TGTGCCAGCAGCTCCCGACAGGGGGCATATGGAAAACTGTTTTTT	CASSSRQGAYGKLFF
.	TRBV5-1	.	TRBJ2-5	TGCGCCAGCAGCTTGGCAGAGACCCAGTACTTC	CASSLAETQYF
.	TRBV11-2	.	TRBJ2-5	TGTGCCAGCAGCTTAGATGTCAGGAGGCTCGCTGAGACCCAGTACTTC	CASSLDVRRLAETQYF
.	TRBV3-1/TRBV3-2	.	TRBJ2-7	TGTGCCAGCAGCCAAGGGAGGGGGGGTCCTCGGGACGAGCAGTACTTC	CASSQGRGGPRDEQYF
TRBD1	TRBV6-5	.	TRBJ1-1	TGTGCCAGCTCCCCCTACAGGGGCAGTGAAGCTTTCTTT	CASSPYRGSEAFF
.	TRBV7-8	.	TRBJ2-3	TGTGCCAGCAGCGGAACAGGGTGGCGCACAGATACGCAGTATTTT	CASSGTGWRTDTQYF
.	TRBV6-5	.	TRBJ1-5	TGTGCCAGCAGTAAAACGATGGGAGATCAGCCCCAGCATTTT	CASSKTMGDQPQHF
.	TRBV27	once	TRBJ1-1	TGTGCCAGCAGTTTAAGTCGGGTGGACACTGAAGCTTTCTTT	CASSLSRVDTEAFF